The 29 T cell receptor beta chains in this list originate from one sample, sequenced in a study of T-cell memory formation after mild COVID-19 (dated by TCRdb to the early 2020s). Library prep was done by 5' RACE. For sequencing, an Illumina NovaSeq 6000 was employed. TCRdb cleaned the public reads at Q25 with fastp, built clones with MiXCR and kept in-frame beta chains. Under each unique CDR3 protein, matching rows form one entry showing the most common genes and DNA. The sample includes roughly 350,000 distinct CDR3 sequences, with roughly an eighth observed a single time. The ten largest clones capture 22% of the sample. Sequencing was carried out using PBMCs or a T cell subset sorted from them (not recorded which). The receptors shown here come from a young man who had mild COVID-19 (a few samples of this study predate the infection). The sample titles of this study are shuffled in the database, so cell type and time point are left out; the donor was told from shared clones.

This clonotype was seen more than once but under ten times. The chain recombines TRBV20-1 with TRBJ2-7; the D gene is possibly TRBD2 (5 bases). V was cut by 2 bases and J by 5 bases, with 22 bases left in between. The CDR3 consists of 16 residues. The germline gives CDR1 DFQATT, CDR2 SNEGSKA (reference sequence). The CDR3 is CSARSPSDLGPNEQYF. DNA of the CDR3: TGCAGTGCTAGATCCCCCTCGGACTTAGGGCCCAACGAGCAGTACTTC.

This sequence joins TRBV5-4 and TRBJ1-2; 7 bases agree with TRBD1. V lost 4 bases, J lost 3 bases, and 6 bases stayed unmatched. The CDR3 loop spans 14 amino acids. Germline V gives CDR1 SGHNT, CDR2 YYREEE (reference sequence). This CDR3 reads CASSSTGEDYGYTF. DNA for the CDR3: TGTGCCAGCAGCAGTACAGGGGAGGACTATGGCTACACCTTC.

In its sample, this clonotype was seen a few times. The V gene is TRBV12-3 or TRBV12-4, the J gene TRBJ2-1; 9 bases are shared with TRBD1. With V trimmed by 6 bases and J by 4 bases, 4 bases remained unmatched. There are 14 residues in the CDR3. The DNA of the CDR3 is TGTGCCAGCAGAGTGGACAGGGGATACAATGAGCAGTTCTTC. It specifies CASRVDRGYNEQFF.

This clonotype was recorded many times. The chain carries TRBV6-5 and TRBJ2-7, with 8 bases fitting TRBD1. CDR1 is MNHEY, CDR2 SVGAGI, per germline. Trimming cost V 6 bases and J 2 bases; bases outside gene matches: 9. The CDR3 sequence is 15 residues long. CDR3 in amino acids: CASSPGTGIAYEQYF. CDR3 coding DNA: TGTGCCAGCAGCCCCGGGACAGGAATTGCCTACGAGCAGTACTTC.

This clonotype has a handful of counts. The V gene is TRBV9, the J gene TRBJ2-1; TRBD2 matches at 7 bases. This CDR3 has 13 residues. Per germline, CDR1 SGDLS and CDR2 YYNGEE. The V and J ends lost 2 bases and 8 bases, in that order; junction bases with no gene match: 4. CDR3 protein: CASSVRGGDEQFF. CDR3 bases: TGTGCCAGCAGCGTCCGTGGGGGGGATGAGCAGTTCTTC.

This clonotype was counted only a few times. The chain combines TRBV6-5 with TRBJ2-5, with D unclear. Germline CDR1 is MNHEY and CDR2 is SVGAGI. The CDR3 contains 14 residues. Trimming pared 2 bases from V and 1 base from J, leaving 8 bases between. The CDR3 region is CASSYGRAQETQYF. CDR3 in DNA: TGTGCCAGCAGTTACGGTCGGGCCCAAGAGACCCAGTACTTC.

This clonotype was seen a few times. V and J are TRBV15 and TRBJ2-5; 8 bases map to TRBD2. The V segment lost 0 bases and the J segment 4 bases; nucleotides outside the gene matches: 1. Germline V lookup: CDR1 LNHNV, CDR2 YYDKDF (reference sequence). CDR3 length: 14 residues. The CDR3 sequence is CATSRELAVETQYF. CDR3 bases: TGTGCCACCAGCAGAGAACTAGCGGTAGAGACCCAGTACTTC.

This clonotype was seen a few times. The J gene is TRBJ2-1, the V gene TRBV6-5; D unclear. The CDR3 sequence is 20 residues long. Germline CDR1 and CDR2: MNHEY and SVGAGI. Trimming shortened V by 2 bases and J by 0 bases, and 23 bases separated the two germline ends. CDR3 sequence (DNA): TGTGCCAGCAGTTACAACCCTCCGGTTACACTCCCGAGCTCCTACAATGAGCAGTTCTTC. Encoded protein: CASSYNPPVTLPSSYNEQFF.

In DNA form, the CDR3 reads TGTGCCAGCAGTTTATTCCCGGAGGGTACAGATACGCAGTATTTT. This translates into CASSLFPEGTDTQYF. This sequence joins TRBV12-3 or TRBV12-4 and TRBJ2-3; maybe TRBD2 (6 bases). Trimming removed 2 bases at V and 3 bases at J, with 12 bases between. The CDR3 consists of 15 residues.

This sequence joins TRBV6-2 or TRBV6-3 and TRBJ2-7, with 14 bases aligning to TRBD2. The V gene's germline CDR1 is MNHEY and CDR2 SVGEGT. This CDR3 contains 15 residues. J lost 4 bases, V lost 6 bases, and 5 bases had no gene match. The CDR3 nucleotides read TGTGCCAGCAGCTCCGGACTAGCGGGGGGATACGAGCAGTACGTC. Residues: CASSSGLAGGYEQYV.

CDR3 loop: CAISEARAEQYF. The CDR3 DNA is TGTGCCATCAGTGAGGCTAGGGCCGAGCAGTACTTC. V and J are TRBV10-3 and TRBJ2-7; D remains ambiguous. The CDR3 sequence is 12 residues long. The ends were cut back, 2 bases at V and 6 bases at J, with 8 bases in the middle. Germline lookup yields CDR1 ENHRY and CDR2 SYGVKD.

This clonotype has just a few counts. The chain carries TRBV27 and TRBJ2-7, with 7 bases identical to TRBD1. Trimming removed 5 bases from V and 7 bases from J; junction bases left unmatched: 11. The CDR3 length is 14 residues. Germline V lookup: CDR1 MNHEY, CDR2 SMNVEV (reference sequence). The CDR3 nucleotides are TGTGCCAGCAGTAACACAGGGGCGGCTAGAGAGCAGTACTTC. Translated, it gives CASSNTGAAREQYF.

A note on this clonotype: It is unclear where the CDR3 begins or ends on the DNA, so no DNA is shown, and the CDR3 is as TCRdb lists it. The CDR3 region is CSASRETGTFGANVLTF. This chain joins TRBV20-1 and TRBJ2-6; the table's D call, TRBD1, was not checked against the DNA. Germline CDR1 and CDR2: DFQATT and SNEGSKA (reference sequence). The CDR3 sequence runs 17 residues, both termini included.

The chain couples TRBV4-1 to TRBJ2-6; possibly TRBD2 for D (6 bases). Trimming removed 0 bases at V and 3 bases at J, with 6 bases between. Germline CDR1 MGHRA, CDR2 YSYEKL. The CDR3 extends over 15 amino acids. Here the CDR3 DNA reads TGCGCCAGCAGCCAAGACGGGGGTGGGGCCAACGTCCTGACTTTC. It codes for CASSQDGGGANVLTF.

The chain couples TRBV7-6 to TRBJ1-1, with D possibly being TRBD1 (5 bases). The V end was cut by 11 bases, the J end by 4 bases, with 17 bases between. This CDR3 is built from 13 residues. Germline lookup yields CDR1 SGHVS and CDR2 FNYEAQ. CDR3 nucleotides: TGTGCCTCAGCAGTATCAGGGAGCACTGAAGCTTTCTTT. This sequence encodes CASAVSGSTEAFF. Using reference TRBV7-6 and TRBJ1-1 for the parts outside the CDR3, the full variable domain is GAGVSQSPRYKVTKRGQDVALRCDPISGHVSLYWYRQALGQGPEFLTYFNYEAQQDKSGLPNDRFSAERPEGSISTLTIQRTEQRDSAMYRCASAVSGSTEAFFGQGTRLTVV.

This clonotype was observed at least ten times. The V call is TRBV28, the J call TRBJ1-6, with 9 bases lining up with TRBD1. CDR1 MDHEN and CDR2 SYDVKM come from the germline V gene. The CDR3 loop spans 16 amino acids. The trim removed 2 bases at V and 14 bases at J, leaving 13 bases unmatched. This chain's CDR3 is CASSLKAGTGSLSLHF. CDR3 nucleotides: TGTGCCAGCAGTTTAAAAGCCGGGACAGGGTCTCTTTCCCTCCACTTT.

This clonotype was detected a few times. The J gene is TRBJ2-3, the V gene TRBV7-9; 8 bases match TRBD2. The CDR3 has 16 residues. J was trimmed by 5 bases and V by 1 base; bases with no gene match: 8. The germline CDR1 and CDR2 sequences are SEHNR and FQNEAQ (reference sequence). CDR3 residues: CASSLGRGGPLDTQYF. As DNA, the CDR3 is TGTGCCAGCAGCTTAGGGCGCGGGGGGCCCTTAGATACGCAGTATTTT.

In its sample, this clonotype was seen a few times. This sequence joins TRBV12-3 or TRBV12-4 and TRBJ2-2, with 8 bases fitting TRBD1. The CDR3 contains 15 residues. J was trimmed by 6 bases and V by 2 bases; bases with no gene match: 5. For the CDR3, the DNA is TGTGCCAGCAGTTTACGTGACAGGGGCCCCGGGGAGCTGTTTTTT. Residues: CASSLRDRGPGELFF.

This clonotype has ten or more counts. The chain is built from TRBV18 and TRBJ2-7; 8 bases agree with TRBD2. Germline assignment: CDR1 KGHSH and CDR2 LQKENI. The V gene end was trimmed by 2 bases and the J gene end by 6 bases; junction bases not matched to a gene: 9. The CDR3 length is 15 residues. The CDR3 DNA reads TGTGCCAGCTCACCAGGGACTAGGGGGAGTGTCGAGCAGTACGTC. It codes for CASSPGTRGSVEQYV.

The chain joins TRBV20-1 to TRBJ1-1; 7 bases are shared with TRBD1. CDR1 DFQATT and CDR2 SNEGSKA come from the germline V gene (reference sequence). Trimming removed 6 bases from V and 2 bases from J; junction bases left unmatched: 6. The CDR3 is 13 residues long. CDR3 sequence reads: CSARDRVNTEAFF. The DNA of the CDR3 is TGCAGTGCCCGCGACAGGGTTAACACTGAAGCTTTCTTT.

This clonotype occurred once. The DNA is omitted, as the CDR3 cannot be located on it reliably, and the CDR3 follows TCRdb's listing. The J gene is TRBJ2-7, the V gene TRBV7-5. TRBV7-5 is a recognized pseudogene. The CDR3 length is 16 residues, termini included. This CDR3 reads CISVPEARGVSYEQYV.

The CDR3 DNA is TGTGCCAGCATCCGTATTAGGCCGGAAGATGGCTACACCTTC. Protein sequence: CASIRIRPEDGYTF. The gene calls are TRBV7-2 and TRBJ1-2; D unresolved. CDR3 size: 14 residues. Germline V lookup: CDR1 SGHTA, CDR2 FQGNSA. Trimming left V 7 bases short and J 6 bases short, with 18 bases between.

The chain combines TRBV5-5 with TRBJ2-7; D is perhaps TRBD1 or TRBD2 (5 bases each). Germline CDR1 is SGHKS and CDR2 is YYEKEE (reference sequence). CDR3 size: 14 residues. The V end was cut by 4 bases, the J end by 3 bases, with 14 bases between. The CDR3 is CASSRTSAGYEQYF. The DNA for the CDR3 is TGTGCCAGCAGCCGGACATCTGCGGGCTACGAGCAGTACTTC. The whole variable domain, remainder taken from reference TRBV5-5 and TRBJ2-7, is DAGVTQSPTHLIKTRGQQVTLRCSPISGHKSVSWYQQVLGQGPQFIFQYYEKEERGRGNFPDRFSARQFPNYSSELNVNALLLGDSALYLCASSRTSAGYEQYFGPGTRLTVT.

This chain links TRBV20-1 with TRBJ2-1, with D perhaps TRBD2 (6 bases). V was cut by 7 bases and J by 9 bases, with 16 bases left in between. Germline V gene sequence: CDR1 DFQATT, CDR2 SNEGSKA (reference sequence). The CDR3 runs to 12 residues. Here the CDR3 reads CSGTTSWGEQFF. The CDR3 coding sequence is TGCAGTGGGACGACTAGTTGGGGTGAGCAGTTCTTC.

This clonotype has a handful of counts. This chain joins TRBV7-2 and TRBJ2-7; maybe TRBD1 (6 bases). Per the germline V gene, CDR1 is SGHTA and CDR2 is FQGNSA. The CDR3 is made up of 15 amino acids. V was cut by 1 base and J by 4 bases, with 14 bases left in between. CDR3 coding DNA: TGTGCCAGCAGCTTAGTCGGGACATGGTCGTACGAGCAGTACTTC. As protein: CASSLVGTWSYEQYF.

This clonotype has a handful of counts. CDR3 bases: TGTGCCAGCAGGCCAACAGGGCTCGTAACCTCACCCCTCCACTTT. Translated, it gives CASRPTGLVTSPLHF. The V call is TRBV3-1, the J call TRBJ1-6; D is perhaps TRBD1 (6 bases). Germline CDR1 is LGHDT and CDR2 is YNNKEL (reference sequence). The CDR3 is 15 residues long. The V end lost 6 bases, the J end lost 10 bases, and 19 bases lay between the germline ends.

The V call is TRBV27, the J call TRBJ2-5, with a tentative D call TRBD2 (5 bases). The germline V gene has CDR1 MNHEY and CDR2 SMNVEV (reference sequence). This CDR3 spans 15 amino acids. V gave up 4 bases and J gave up 4 bases, with 16 bases separating them. The CDR3 loop is CASSSHRTVGETQYF. In DNA, the CDR3 is TGTGCCAGCAGTTCGCATCGGACTGTGGGAGAGACCCAGTACTTC.

This clonotype has just a few counts. The chain is built from TRBV11-3 and TRBJ2-1; 15 positions match TRBD2. CDR1 and CDR2 (germline): SGHNT, YENEEA. The CDR3 runs to 17 residues. V gave up 4 bases and J gave up 2 bases; unmatched junction bases: 3. This chain's CDR3 is CASSYGLAGGPYNEQFF. In DNA form, the CDR3 reads TGTGCCAGCAGCTACGGACTAGCGGGGGGGCCCTACAATGAGCAGTTCTTC.

This clonotype appeared a few times. CDR3 amino acids: CASRGGLQGTDEQYF. DNA of the CDR3: TGTGCCAGCAGGGGTGGACTACAGGGCACCGACGAGCAGTACTTC. The rearrangement links TRBV7-8 to TRBJ2-7; D tentatively fits TRBD1 or TRBD2 (6 bases each). The CDR3 spans 15 residues. Trimming shortened V by 6 bases and J by 5 bases, and 20 bases separated the two germline ends. Germline-derived CDR1 and CDR2 are SGHVS and FQNEAQ.